This T cell receptor beta chain was identified during a study of CD8 T cells in Susac syndrome (dated 2019 in TCRdb). Describing the broader study: Repertoire sequencing was used to test whether CD8+ T cell activation and differentiation in Susac syndrome was antigen driven. Paper-wide results and their limitations: The number of individuals in the TCR sequencing and HLA analysis was acknowledged as relatively small.

High-throughput TCR beta sequencing profiled peripheral blood CD8+ and CD4+ T cells from healthy donors, Susac syndrome patients and multiple sclerosis patients. Treatment-naive patients with stable or active relapsing-remitting disease fulfilling revised McDonald criteria were used as multiple sclerosis controls. CD8+ TEMRA cells were enriched by FACS, while bulk CD8+ and CD4+ T cells were purified by magnetic negative isolation. Blood was drawn into EDTA tubes, processed within 24 hours, and PBMCs were isolated by density gradient centrifugation. PBMCs intended for TCR sequencing were cryopreserved in liquid nitrogen and thawed later in a water bath at 37 degrees C. The sorted or isolated CD4+, CD8+ and CD8+ TEMRA cells had a purity of 90% or higher. Details on this clonotype: The specificity of this receptor is unknown. The record has no base qualities; no much larger clone is one base away.

V is clipped by 6 bases and J by 6 bases, and the sequence between their germline boundaries is 15 bases long. The CDR3 runs 12 residues from the cysteine to the phenylalanine. Only the CDR3 DNA is retained, 36 bases long and in frame from the first base. CDR1 and CDR2, per the germline V gene (reference sequence), are DFQATT and SNEGSKA. RNA was extracted using the RNeasy kit, and roughly 0.5 to 1 ug of the RNA was reverse transcribed with random hexamers. The immunoSEQ multiplex PCR assay, which covers 54 Vbeta and 13 Jbeta segments, was used to amplify TCR beta CDR3 regions. PCR amplification bias was corrected using a synthetic template baseline for primer optimization and computational correction. Per the source publication's procedure: Only productive sequences were kept, with reads annotated to V, D and J genes according to IMGT and analyzed in immunoSEQ Analyzer. To calculate clonality, Shannon entropy was normalized by log2 of the number of productive unique sequences and then subtracted from one. Public and private clones were assessed among the 100 most prevalent clones of each patient and control. Susac-specific clones were defined as absent from healthy and MS cohorts, about 1,100 published viral clones and other ImmuneACCESS disease sequences. TCRdb took the public reads, trimmed them with fastp at Q25, ran MiXCR for clone calling and kept in-frame beta chains. All rows with the same CDR3 protein become a single entry with the most common DNA and genes. The V and J calls, along with clone size, are taken from TCRdb and not from the paper's own processing. This sample gives 200,000 or so distinct CDR3 sequences in total; about 95% of them show up just once. 0.093% of the sample is held by the ten biggest clonotypes.

This TCR was recovered from a human donor with multiple sclerosis. The receptor chain draws on TRBV20-1 and TRBJ2-7, with the D gene uncertain. Sequencing was performed on CD4+ T cells from PBMCs. The nucleotide sequence reads TGCAGTGCCCGCCGAGCAGCCGGCGAGCAGTACTTC. It translates to CSARRAAGEQYF.